This T cell receptor beta chain was recovered during a study of immune reconstitution after stem cell transplant in scleroderma. By sample fraction, this clonotype is large. MiXCR was run by TCRdb on the RT-PCR reads, yielding one entry per CDR3 protein. Here the sample spans over 450 distinct CDR3 sequences, roughly 20% being singletons. Germline V gives CDR1 SGHVS, CDR2 FNYEAQ. The CDR3 spans 15 residues. V lost 3 bases and J lost 0, with 9 bases in between. This material was acquired before or after autologous hematopoietic stem cell transplantation (not recorded which). The sequence was obtained from a female donor with systemic sclerosis. V and J are TRBV7-6 and TRBJ2-1; D gene uncertain. The CDR3, as DNA: TGTGCCAGCAGCTTCCCCGGGTCCTCCTACAATGAGCAGTTCTTC. Translated: CASSFPGSSYNEQFF.